This TCR beta chain was documented in a study of CD8 T cells in ankylosing spondylitis. Study findings and constraints: Reactive arthritis synovial fluid and blood were previously reported to contain some motif variants. For ankylosing spondylitis blood, a TCR beta motif of several highly homologous variants appeared characteristic.

As regards this clonotype: Its specificity is unknown.

Trimming cost V 6 bases and J 3 bases; bases outside gene matches: 8. CDR1 is MDHEN and CDR2 is SYDVKM in the germline V gene. There are 14 residues in the CDR3. Quantitative 5'-RACE with molecular barcodes was used to make the TCR beta libraries. TCRdb independently ran MiXCR on the 5' RACE reads; one entry per CDR3 protein. The sample holds tens of thousands of distinct CDR3 sequences, around 30% seen once. This receptor was identified in a male donor with ankylosing spondylitis or in good health (not recorded which). Sequenced sample: blood, either unsorted or a sorted T cell fraction (not recorded which). V usage is TRBV28 and J usage is TRBJ2-7; 7 bases match TRBD1. This CDR3 reads CASRPSQGFYEQYV. The CDR3 bases are TGTGCCAGCAGACCCTCACAGGGGTTCTACGAGCAGTACGTC.